This T cell receptor beta chain was sequenced for a study of cytomegalovirus exposure and HLA in healthy donors. Whole-study results and caveats: Segments of the TCR beta V type were, in most cases, productive about 90% or about 30% of the time in an earlier analysis. Most TCR sequences were seen very rarely across donors, but some public TCRs occurred in many. Later on, an analysis showed TCR association rates differing by HLA locus, with DRB1 the most and HLA-C the fewest. TCR beta V- and J-gene trimming was later associated with a missense DCLRE1C variant.

The germline gives CDR1 LGHNA, CDR2 YSLEER. The CDR3 has 16 amino acids. V shed 0 bases and J shed 5 bases, with 13 bases lying between them. This clone was counted between two and nine times. As yet, its antigen is unknown. A multiplex PCR was run with 60 Vbeta primers and 13 Jbeta primers. Measured with immunoSEQ multiplex PCR; TCRdb has only the in-frame clones, and not every one. Among about 140,000 clones listed, more than 55% were seen once. The rearrangement uses TRBV4-3 and TRBJ1-4, with TRBD1 as a possible D gene (6 bases). This TCR derives from an older woman in good health and CMV-seronegative. Specimen: PBMCs. CDR3 nucleotide sequence: TGCGCCAGCAGCCAAGATATTGACAGGACCAATGAAAAACTGTTTTTT. This translates into CASSQDIDRTNEKLFF.